A selection of T cell receptor beta chains follows, all from one sample in a study of blood T cells in healthy people across ages. TCRdb re-derived calls from the 5' RACE reads in MiXCR, one entry per CDR3 protein. Counted here are 1,800,000 or so distinct CDR3 sequences, 39% occurring once; the ten biggest clones make up 23%. The material sequenced was blood. Receptors were obtained from a human donor in good health. Both conserved end residues are part of each CDR3. A D gene is named only where the DNA matches it firmly. The size of a clone is reported for some rows only, either as once, few or many, or as a class for expanded clones.

CDR3 length | D gene | J gene | V gene | clone size | CDR3 protein | CDR3 DNA
16 | TRBD2 | TRBJ2-5 | TRBV5-1 | . | CASSGGTSGGRETQYF | TGCGCCAGCAGCGGCGGGACTAGCGGGGGGCGAGAGACCCAGTACTTC
14 | . | TRBJ2-7 | TRBV5-6 | . | CASSPARVVYEQYF | TGTGCCAGCAGCCCCGCCAGAGTAGTCTACGAGCAGTACTTC
16 | . | TRBJ1-2 | TRBV3-1 | . | CASSRQIPGRNYGYTF | TGTGCCAGCAGCCGACAAATTCCGGGACGTAACTATGGCTACACCTTC
14 | TRBD1 | TRBJ1-2 | TRBV28 | . | CASSLPGQGNPYTF | TGTGCCAGCAGTTTACCCGGACAGGGGAATCCCTACACCTTC
14 | TRBD2 | TRBJ2-5 | TRBV12-3/TRBV12-4 | . | CASSPMGGQETQYF | TGTGCCAGCAGCCCCATGGGGGGGCAAGAGACCCAGTACTTC
17 | . | TRBJ2-5 | TRBV11-3 | . | CASSRREGRSSGETQYF | TGTGCCAGCAGCCGCCGGGAAGGGAGGAGTTCGGGAGAGACCCAGTACTTC
14 | . | TRBJ1-1 | TRBV29-1 | . | CSVDPSGMNTEAFF | TGCAGCGTTGACCCCTCAGGAATGAACACTGAAGCTTTCTTT
17 | . | TRBJ2-3 | TRBV7-9 | . | CASSPTDPTTSTDTQYF | TGTGCCAGCAGCCCCACGGACCCTACCACGAGCACAGATACGCAGTATTTT
11 | . | TRBJ2-4 | TRBV6-2/TRBV6-3 | . | CASSHGREQYF | TGTGCCAGCTCGCACGGACGGGAGCAGTACTTC
14 | . | TRBJ1-4 | TRBV20-1 | few | CSARDFSHNEKLFF | TGCAGTGCTAGGGACTTCTCGCATAATGAAAAACTGTTTTTT
14 | TRBD1 | TRBJ1-5 | TRBV7-9 | once | CASSQQGMGQPQHF | TGTGCCAGCAGCCAACAGGGGATGGGTCAGCCCCAGCATTTT
14 | TRBD1 | TRBJ2-4 | TRBV28 | few | CASSSGQGGNIQYF | TGTGCCAGCAGCTCAGGACAGGGTGGAAACATTCAGTACTTC
15 | . | TRBJ2-7 | TRBV11-2 | . | CASSLPPTGSYEQYF | TGTGCCAGCAGCCTCCCACCGACAGGTTCCTACGAGCAGTACTTC
15 | TRBD2 | TRBJ2-1 | TRBV15 | few | CATSSRSGGRNEQFF | TGTGCCACCAGCAGCCGTAGCGGGGGTAGGAATGAGCAGTTCTTC
16 | TRBD1 | TRBJ2-5 | TRBV7-9 | few | CASSSPGTEIQETQYF | TGTGCCAGCAGCTCGCCCGGGACAGAAATCCAAGAGACCCAGTACTTC
14 | . | TRBJ2-3 | TRBV2 | . | CASSLEIGLDTQYF | TGTGCCAGCAGTTTGGAGATCGGATTAGATACGCAGTATTTT
14 | . | TRBJ2-7 | TRBV3-1 | once | CASSQSGQRYEQYF | TGTGCCAGCAGCCAATCTGGACAAAGGTACGAGCAGTACTTC
14 | . | TRBJ2-5 | TRBV20-1 | . | CSALSWGNQETQYF | TGCAGTGCCCTCAGTTGGGGGAACCAAGAGACCCAGTACTTC
15 | TRBD1 | TRBJ1-2 | TRBV20-1 | few | CSAKPAGGRFYGYTF | TGCAGTGCTAAACCGGCAGGGGGACGTTTTTATGGCTACACCTTC
16 | . | TRBJ2-1 | TRBV7-8 | . | CASSLRVGGLYNEQFF | TGTGCCAGCAGCCTTCGGGTGGGGGGGCTCTACAATGAGCAGTTCTTC